This T cell receptor beta chain derives from a study of T cell responses to AZD1222 COVID-19 vaccine. Overall study: Researchers grouped second doses given at about 4 or about 12 weeks into one pool. General study points: Nearly half of unique spike-specific TCRs reportedly avoided B.1.351 and B.1.1.7 mutated regions.

The V and J ends lost 0 bases and 1 base, in that order; junction bases with no gene match: 9. The CDR3 contains 17 residues. Germline assignment: CDR1 SGHKS and CDR2 YYEKEE (reference sequence). Comment on this clone: Its antigen is as yet unknown.

This table comes from immunoSEQ multiplex PCR, and its TCRdb copy is limited to in-frame clones, with some not included. The table has tens of thousands of clones, around 83% seen once. This TCR derives from an adult in good health. The chain has TRBV5-5 and TRBJ1-2; 7 nucleotides align to TRBD1. The sequencing here drew on peripheral blood, taken on day 0 of AZD1222 vaccination. For the CDR3, the DNA is TGTGCCAGCAGCTTGGTATCTACAGGGGTTTTTAACTATGGCTACACCTTC. It is translated as CASSLVSTGVFNYGYTF.